Listed below are T cell receptor beta chains from one sample, sequenced in a study of T cell changes during pregnancy in multiple sclerosis. Using immunoSEQ multiplex PCR, the repertoire was profiled, and TCRdb retains in-frame clones only, with some absent. The table includes 15,000 or so clones, 84% detected once. Sequencing used CD8+ T cells from peripheral blood mononuclear cells, obtained in the second trimester of pregnancy. These receptors were collected from a female donor in good health, enrolled as a control in a pregnancy study. CDR3s include the opening cysteine and the closing phenylalanine or tryptophan. Fields, in order: J gene, D gene, V gene, clone size, CDR3 DNA, CDR3 protein. The D gene is left open where the match is weak. Clone size appears in some rows only: once, few, many, or a class for an expanded clone.

>TRBJ2-1|TRBD1|TRBV9|.
TGTGCCAGCAGCTTCCGGGACAGTAGCAACAATGAGCAGTTCTTC
CASSFRDSSNNEQFF
>TRBJ2-7|.|TRBV4-1|few
TGCGCCAGCAGCCAAGAGGGGACACCGCGGGAGCAGTACTTC
CASSQEGTPREQYF
>TRBJ1-5|.|TRBV15|medium-sized
TGTGCCACCAGCAGAGCCTCGAGCAGGGCAGGCGAGCCCCAGCATTTT
CATSRASSRAGEPQHF
>TRBJ1-1|TRBD1|TRBV4-3|.
TGCGCCAGCAGCCAAGATTCAGGGGGCTGGCCTGAAGCTTTCTTT
CASSQDSGGWPEAFF
>TRBJ2-2|TRBD1|TRBV27|.
TGTGCCAGCAGTCCGATGACAGGGGGCAGCTATACCGGGGAGCTGTTTTTT
CASSPMTGGSYTGELFF
>TRBJ2-5|.|TRBV7-3|once
TGTGCCAGCAGCTTGGGTGGGGCAGTCCAAGAGACCCAGTACTTC
CASSLGGAVQETQYF
>TRBJ1-2|.|TRBV4-3|.
TGCGCCAGCAGCCAAGATGAGTTTACTAACTATGGCTACACCTTC
CASSQDEFTNYGYTF
>TRBJ1-5|.|TRBV19|.
TGTGCCAGTAGTCTCCCTAATCAGCCCCAGCATTTT
CASSLPNQPQHF
>TRBJ2-7|TRBD1|TRBV6-1|.
TGTGCCAGCTCCCAAGGGACAGGGACCGAGCAGTACTTC
CASSQGTGTEQYF
>TRBJ2-2|.|TRBV4-3|.
TGCGCCAGCAGCCAAGATACTCGGGAGCTCACCGGGGAGCTGTTTTTT
CASSQDTRELTGELFF
>TRBJ2-6|TRBD1|TRBV9|.
TGTGCCAGCAGCGTAGACGGGACAGCTTACTTCTCTGGGGCCAACGTCCTGACTTTC
CASSVDGTAYFSGANVLTF
>TRBJ1-1|.|TRBV7-8|.
TGTGCCAGCAGCTTAATACCCCCCAACAGAGTGAACACTGAAGCTTTCTTT
CASSLIPPNRVNTEAFF
>TRBJ1-2|.|TRBV7-2|.
TGTGCCAGCACCCCGACAGAGATTCGGGGCTACACCTTC
CASTPTEIRGYTF
>TRBJ1-2|.|TRBV5-1|.
TGCGCCAGCAACTTGGCTCCGGGAAAAGAAGGGTATGGCTACACCTTC
CASNLAPGKEGYGYTF
>TRBJ2-1|.|TRBV11-2|.
TGTGCCAGCAGCTTCGACGGGGGTGTATACAATGAGCAGTTCTTC
CASSFDGGVYNEQFF
>TRBJ2-1|.|TRBV7-9|.
TGTGCCAGCAGCCTCCAGGATGAGCAGTTCTTC
CASSLQDEQFF
>TRBJ1-2|.|TRBV11-1|.
TGTGCCAGCAGCGCTGACAGGCTCTCTAACTATGGCTACACCTTC
CASSADRLSNYGYTF
>TRBJ2-3|TRBD1|TRBV7-6|.
TGTGCCAGCAGCTCCCGAATCGGACAGGTACCAGATACGCAGTATTTT
CASSSRIGQVPDTQYF
>TRBJ2-5|TRBD2|TRBV4-2|.
TGTGCCAGCAGCCAAGATCTGGTAGCGGGGGGGAATCTTCAAGAGACCCAGTACTTC
CASSQDLVAGGNLQETQYF
>TRBJ2-2|TRBD2|TRBV28|.
TGTGCCAGCGAACGGGCGGGGGGCACCGGGGAGCTGTTTTTT
CASERAGGTGELFF
>TRBJ2-5|TRBD2|TRBV4-2|.
TGTGCCAGCAGTCCAATAGCGGGGGGAGCCCAAGAGACCCAGTACTTC
CASSPIAGGAQETQYF
>TRBJ2-1|TRBD1|TRBV27|.
TGTGCCAGCAGTTCAGGGGGCCGGGGCAATGAGCAGTTCTTC
CASSSGGRGNEQFF
>TRBJ2-3|TRBD2|TRBV5-6|once
TGTGCCAGCAGCTTCGGCGGCGGGGGGGTCACAGATACGCAGTATTTT
CASSFGGGGVTDTQYF
>TRBJ2-5|.|TRBV4-3|.
TGCGCCAGCAGCCAAGATCATAACCGTGAGGGGACCCAGTACTTC
CASSQDHNREGTQYF
>TRBJ2-5|TRBD2|TRBV11-1|.
TGTGCCAGCAGCGGATGGACTAGCGTGTCAGAGACCCAGTACTTC
CASSGWTSVSETQYF